This T cell receptor beta chain was observed in a study of shared clonotypes between healthy human individuals (TCRdb year 2020). The study in broad terms: Three men and two women, aged 18 to 49 years, made up the cohort. For each donor, CD4 naive and CD4 memory were each run on three plates, CD8 naive on two plates, and CD8 memory on one plate. To estimate repertoire size and how much clonotype sharing occurs between individuals, the study deeply sequenced the blood TCR repertoires of about five healthy adults. Libraries were prepared and TCR repertoires were sequenced by different laboratories using diverse techniques, in order to increase sequencing depth and limit assay-specific biases. Leukapheresis yielded between about 0.94 and 9 billion PBMCs per donor.

The donors were healthy, HIV-negative adults with no recently reported acute infections or vaccinations. All donors were Caucasian adults living in Nashville, Tennessee, USA. CD4+ T cells were enriched by magnetic negative selection; naive cells were then positively selected on CD45RA, and the negative fraction formed the memory subset. Blood was collected by leukapheresis, and PBMCs were isolated by Ficoll-Histopaque density gradient centrifugation and then cryopreserved in liquid nitrogen vapor phase. Analytical flow cytometry was used to check the purity and quantity of every magnetically sorted T cell population. From each sorted fraction, genomic DNA was isolated and quantified by UV absorbance on a Nanodrop 2000c. TCR CDR3 regions were amplified from genomic DNA by multiplex PCR using the deep immunoSEQ assay. For each cell subset, the extracted genomic DNA was distributed evenly across all wells of several immunoSEQ 96-well plates, and each plate served as one replicate. For sorted subsets, approximately 0.2 ug of genomic DNA, equivalent to around 31,000 T cell genomes, went into each replicate PCR. Purified libraries were measured with a Qubit 3.0 fluorometer, size-checked on a Bioanalyzer 2100, and measured again with the KAPA Library Quantification kit. Each immunoSEQ 96-well plate was sequenced on its own single-read 150-cycle Illumina NextSeq 550 flow cell. The authors processed their data as follows. Because only junctional sequences without quality scores were contained in the immunoSEQ output, filtering matching that applied to full-length reads could not be performed. To assign V/J genes and CDR3, sequences were annotated using PyIR, a Python wrapper for IgBLAST v1.9, with IMGT germline references. Reads were removed for weak V/J assignments (E-value above 1e-6), missing CDR3, stop codons, out-of-frame junctions, or ambiguous translated residues. V3J clonotypes were defined by identical inferred V gene, J gene, and CDR3 amino acid sequence. To compute the percentage overlap between repertoires, the number of shared unique clonotypes was divided by the size of the smaller repertoire. Three approaches were used to assess repertoire richness: RTK rarefaction, the Chao1 estimator, and Recon v2.1 estimates of unobserved clonotypes. For all TCRbeta clonotypes obtained by the gDNA method from four donors, generation probabilities were computed with OLGA. TCRdb took over this immuneACCESS table, retaining in-frame rearrangements with V and J assigned. Such tables are incomplete; in checked studies, under half of the missing clones stem from an unresolved V gene, and the remainder is unexplained. That table furnishes V, J and clone size, whereas the DNA furnished D and trimming. A total of approximately 2,000,000 clones appear in this sample, around 93% of them only once. The top ten clones comprise around 0.4% of the sample.

Comment on this clone: Its antigen has not been determined. The sample holds no much larger clone one base away, and base qualities are not on file.

General conclusions and limits of the study: About 5% of naive CD4, around 3.5% of naive CD8, roughly 2.5% of memory CD4, and approximately 0.4% of memory CD8 clonotypes were shared across a few donors. Higher generation probabilities were observed for clonotypes shared by all four sorted-subset donors than for non-shared clonotypes. Pairwise subsampling indicated that sequencing depth was expected to affect the degree of clonotype sharing among donors. Incomplete sequencing was indicated by rarefaction of sorted-subset datasets, despite the large sequencing depth. Because the study included only a small number of donors, the genetic and exposure-history diversity represented was limited. Estimated clonotype richness was generally larger for naive than for memory subsets. Sampling was limited to blood, and TCR repertoires in tissue likely differ from TCR repertoires in blood.

Its CDR3 holds 16 amino acids, cysteine through phenylalanine. The retained sequence is limited to the CDR3, 48 bases, with the frame set at the first base. CDR1 and CDR2, looked up from the germline V gene (reference sequence), are SGHNT and YYREEE. V lost 0 bases and J lost 10 bases, and the count of bases not matched to a germline gene is 11. Material for sequencing was naive CD4+ T cells from PBMCs. In the paper's terms, the cell subset or site label means: CD45RA+ positively selected. This receptor chain uses TRBV5-4 and TRBJ2-1, with 9 bases aligning to TRBD2. This receptor was obtained from a man aged 18 to 30 in good health. Some clones in this sample may be carry-over from other donors' samples. The CDR3 is CASSLAGGRASGEQFF. DNA sequence: TGTGCCAGCAGCTTGGCGGGCGGGAGGGCCTCAGGGGAGCAGTTCTTC.